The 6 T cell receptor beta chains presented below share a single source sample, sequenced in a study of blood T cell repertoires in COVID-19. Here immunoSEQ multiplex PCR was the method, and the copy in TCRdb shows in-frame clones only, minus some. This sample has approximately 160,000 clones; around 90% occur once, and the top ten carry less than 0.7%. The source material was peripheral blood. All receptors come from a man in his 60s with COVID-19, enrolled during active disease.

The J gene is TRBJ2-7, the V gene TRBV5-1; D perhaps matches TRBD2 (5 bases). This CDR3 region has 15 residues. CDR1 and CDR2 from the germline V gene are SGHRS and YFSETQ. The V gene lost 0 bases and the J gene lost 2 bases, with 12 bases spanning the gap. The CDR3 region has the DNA TGCGCCAGCAGCTTGGCATCGAACGGGGCCTACGAGCAGTACTTC. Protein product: CASSLASNGAYEQYF.

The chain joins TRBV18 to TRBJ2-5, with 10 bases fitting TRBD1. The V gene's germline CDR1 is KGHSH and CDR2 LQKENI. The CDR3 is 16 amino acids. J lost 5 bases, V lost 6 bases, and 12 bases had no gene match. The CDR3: CASSLGTGDMEETQYF. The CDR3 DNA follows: TGTGCCAGCTCTCTCGGGACAGGGGATATGGAGGAGACCCAGTACTTC.

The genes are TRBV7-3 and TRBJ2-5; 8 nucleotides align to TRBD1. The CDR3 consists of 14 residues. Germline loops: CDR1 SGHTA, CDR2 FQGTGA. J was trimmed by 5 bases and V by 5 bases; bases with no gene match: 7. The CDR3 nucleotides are TGTGCCAGCAGCCGGGACAGGAATAGCGAGACCCAGTACTTC. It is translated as CASSRDRNSETQYF.

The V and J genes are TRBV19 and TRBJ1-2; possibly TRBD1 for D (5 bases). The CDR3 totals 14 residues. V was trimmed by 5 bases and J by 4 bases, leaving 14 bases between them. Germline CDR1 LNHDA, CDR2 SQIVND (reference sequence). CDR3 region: CASSYQGEVYGYTF. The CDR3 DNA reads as TGTGCCAGTAGTTACCAGGGCGAAGTCTATGGCTACACCTTC.

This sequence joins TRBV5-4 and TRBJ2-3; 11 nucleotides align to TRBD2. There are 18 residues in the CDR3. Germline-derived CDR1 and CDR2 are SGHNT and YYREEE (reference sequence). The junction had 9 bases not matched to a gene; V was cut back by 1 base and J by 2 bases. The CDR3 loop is CASSLTALAGVSTDTQYF. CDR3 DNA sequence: TGTGCCAGCAGCTTGACGGCACTAGCGGGAGTATCCACAGATACGCAGTATTTT. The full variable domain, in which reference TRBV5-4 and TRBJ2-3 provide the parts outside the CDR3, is ETGVTQSPTHLIKTRGQQVTLRCSSQSGHNTVSWYQQALGQGPQFIFQYYREEENGRGNFPPRFSGLQFPNYSSELNVNALELDDSALYLCASSLTALAGVSTDTQYFGPGTRLTVL.

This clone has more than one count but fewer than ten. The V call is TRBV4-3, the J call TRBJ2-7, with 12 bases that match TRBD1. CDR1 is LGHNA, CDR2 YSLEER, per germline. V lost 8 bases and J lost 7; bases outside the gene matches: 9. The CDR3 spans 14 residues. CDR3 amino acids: CASRRGQGAGEQYF. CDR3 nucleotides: TGCGCCAGCCGCCGGGGACAGGGGGCGGGAGAGCAGTACTTC.